Following are 16 T cell receptor beta chains from one sample sequenced in a study of T cells in tumors after PD-1 blockade. The table came from immunoSEQ multiplex PCR; TCRdb's copy has only in-frame clones and leaves some out. The data hold fewer than 9,000 clones, with about 68% observed a single time. The sample in question was tumor tissue, obtained after anti-PD-1 treatment. The receptor set was obtained from a human donor with basal cell carcinoma.

This clone came up once. This chain links TRBV6-5 with TRBJ1-1; 7 positions match TRBD1. V lost 4 bases to trimming and J lost 6 bases; unmatched junction nucleotides: 5. This CDR3 has 13 residues. CDR1 is MNHEY and CDR2 is SVGAGI in the germline V gene. CDR3 region: CASSWTGLAEAFF. The CDR3, as DNA: TGTGCCAGCAGTTGGACAGGACTCGCTGAAGCTTTCTTT.

The J gene is TRBJ2-7, the V gene TRBV30; tentatively, D is TRBD1 (5 bases). Trimming removed 5 bases from V and 9 bases from J, with 14 bases in between. The CDR3 totals 11 residues. Germline CDR1 reads GTSNPN; CDR2 reads SVGIG (reference sequence). CDR3 in DNA: TGTGCCTGGGGGGCCCGTCTAGGGCAGTACTTC. Protein: CAWGARLGQYF.

The V call is TRBV6-1, the J call TRBJ2-7; D is uncertain. The CDR3 totals 15 residues. The germline V and J ends were trimmed by 3 bases and 3 bases, with 15 bases remaining between them. In germline, CDR1 is MNHNS, CDR2 SASEGT. The CDR3 is CASSEVEETLYEQYF. CDR3 bases: TGTGCCAGCAGTGAGGTTGAAGAGACTCTCTACGAGCAGTACTTC.

This clone has more than one count but fewer than ten. V is TRBV3-1 (or the pseudogene TRBV3-2) and J is TRBJ2-5, with D possibly TRBD1 on 6 matching bases. Deletions cut 5 bases from V and 5 bases from J, with 21 bases between. Germline V lookup: CDR1 LGHDT, CDR2 YNNKEL (reference sequence). This CDR3 has 16 residues. The CDR3 sequence is CASSIRRGPKQETQYF. CDR3 DNA sequence: TGTGCCAGCAGCATACGCAGGGGACCCAAACAGGAGACCCAGTACTTC.

The chain is built from TRBV27 and TRBJ1-1; D gene unclear. Germline V gene lookup returns CDR1 MNHEY and CDR2 SMNVEV (reference sequence). The CDR3 consists of 15 residues. V lost 3 bases and J 6 bases, leaving 17 bases between the germline ends. The CDR3 sequence is CASSFRLSSSAEAFF. In nucleotides, the CDR3 is TGTGCCAGCAGTTTTCGCTTGTCGAGCAGCGCTGAAGCTTTCTTT.

This clone was seen a handful of times. The J gene is TRBJ2-3, the V gene TRBV10-3; 8 bases are a match to TRBD1. The CDR3 contains 13 residues. V shed 7 bases, J shed 4 bases, and the junction held 4 bases outside the gene matches. Per the germline V gene, CDR1 is ENHRY and CDR2 is SYGVKD. This CDR3 reads CAIKPTGADTQYF. The CDR3 bases are TGTGCCATCAAACCGACAGGGGCAGATACGCAGTATTTT.

The chain combines TRBV2 with TRBJ1-4, with no clear D. Germline CDR1 is SNHLY and CDR2 is FYNNEI. V dropped 6 bases and J dropped 2 bases, with 13 bases sitting between them. The CDR3 consists of 15 residues. The CDR3 DNA reads TGTGCCAGCAGCCCCCGGCCAGGTACTAATGAAAAACTGTTTTTT. Translating gives CASSPRPGTNEKLFF.

The chain joins TRBV5-6 to TRBJ2-7; D tentatively fits TRBD1 or TRBD2 (5 bases each). CDR1 and CDR2 from the germline V gene are SGHDT and YYEEEE. V lost 4 bases, J lost 6 bases, and 17 bases lay in between. There are 14 residues in the CDR3. CDR3 amino acids: CASSPWDRPSEQYF. Written as DNA, the CDR3 is TGTGCCAGCAGCCCATGGGACCGACCCTCCGAGCAGTACTTC.

This chain links TRBV5-4 with TRBJ1-3; D remains ambiguous. The CDR3 runs to 14 residues. Trimming cost V 0 bases and J 3 bases, with 7 bases left between them. Germline V lookup: CDR1 SGHNT, CDR2 YYREEE (reference sequence). CDR3 sequence reads: CASSLGPFGNTIYF. In DNA form, the CDR3 reads TGTGCCAGCAGCTTGGGCCCCTTTGGAAACACCATATATTTT.

The chain employs TRBV12-3 or TRBV12-4 and TRBJ2-5; maybe TRBD1 (6 bases). The CDR3 totals 13 residues. V shed 8 bases and J shed 5 bases, with 15 bases lying between them. The chain's CDR3 is CASGQGRRETQYF. CDR3 nucleotides: TGTGCCAGCGGCCAGGGGCGTCGGGAGACCCAGTACTTC.

The table lists this clone with a few counts. This chain joins TRBV19 and TRBJ1-1, with D maybe TRBD1 (6 bases). The CDR3 extends over 15 amino acids. Trimming took 9 bases from V and 1 from J, leaving 18 bases between them. Germline CDR1 LNHDA, CDR2 SQIVND (reference sequence). Written as DNA, the CDR3 is TGTGCCAGCCGGGGCCGGACAGACGAGAACACTGAAGCTTTCTTT. It yields the protein CASRGRTDENTEAFF.

This chain connects TRBV18 to TRBJ2-7, with TRBD1 as a possible D gene (5 bases). CDR1 and CDR2 (germline): KGHSH, LQKENI. V was pared by 4 bases and J by 5 bases, with 21 bases between. This CDR3 comprises 16 residues. CDR3 sequence (DNA): TGTGCCAGCTCACAAATCCACAGGTCGACGAACGACGAGCAGTACTTC. It yields the protein CASSQIHRSTNDEQYF.

This chain connects TRBV2 to TRBJ1-4; 7 nucleotides match TRBD1. The length of the CDR3 is 15 residues. V lost 9 bases and J lost 6; bases outside the gene matches: 13. Germline loops: CDR1 SNHLY, CDR2 FYNNEI. The CDR3 reads CASEGAGTLYEKLFF. The DNA of the CDR3 is TGTGCCAGTGAGGGGGCGGGTACCCTATATGAAAAACTGTTTTTT.

This chain links TRBV7-6 with TRBJ1-1; perhaps TRBD1 as D (5 bases). The CDR3 consists of 12 residues. Trimming removed 5 bases from V and 1 base from J, with 5 bases in between. From germline, CDR1 is SGHVS and CDR2 FNYEAQ. The CDR3 DNA sequence: TGTGCCAGCAGCCAGGGGAACACTGAAGCTTTCTTT. Translation gives CASSQGNTEAFF.

CDR3 bases: TGTGCCAGCAGCCCGGGGAGTTTGCGGGGCTTTATGGGGGATGAGCAGTTCTTC. Its protein product is CASSPGSLRGFMGDEQFF. This chain connects TRBV7-3 to TRBJ2-1; the D gene is possibly TRBD2 (6 bases). This CDR3 contains 18 residues. Trimming stripped 5 bases from V and 8 bases from J, with 28 bases between. CDR1 and CDR2 from the germline V gene are SGHTA and FQGTGA.

In the case of this clone: Relative to the germline gene, one junction end is altered; a read error may explain this. The chain employs TRBV6-1 and TRBJ1-3; tentatively, D is TRBD1 (5 bases). Germline CDR1 MNHNS, CDR2 SASEGT. The CDR3 has 13 amino acids. The CDR3 sequence: CASTEVRGGTIYF. As DNA, the CDR3 is TGTGCCAGCACTGAAGTCCGGGGCGGCACCATATATTTT.